A selection of T cell receptor beta chains follows, all from one sample in a study of molecular identifiers for immune sequencing clone quantification. MiXCR, run by TCRdb on the PCR reads, gives a single entry per CDR3 protein. The table has roughly 100,000 distinct CDR3 sequences, around 30% seen once. The sequenced sample was naive CD8+ T cells from blood, with Jurkat cell RNA spiked in. The source is a human donor in good health. Some libraries in this study had Jurkat cell RNA spiked in. CDR3s include the opening cysteine and the closing phenylalanine or tryptophan. Fields, in order: J gene, D gene, clone size, CDR3 length, V gene, CDR3 protein, CDR3 DNA. D genes are given only for firm matches. A clone size is listed for some rows: how often the clone was seen (once, few, many), or a class if it is expanded.

j_call: TRBJ2-2
d_call: -
clone_size: many
cdr3_length: 13
v_call: TRBV7-6
cdr3_aa: CASSFGWSGELFF
cdr3_nt: TGTGCCAGCAGCTTCGGGTGGTCCGGGGAGCTGTTTTTT

j_call: TRBJ1-1
d_call: -
clone_size: -
cdr3_length: 13
v_call: TRBV7-7
cdr3_aa: CASSSRTGTEAFF
cdr3_nt: TGTGCTAGCAGCAGCCGGACGGGGACTGAAGCTTTCTTT

j_call: TRBJ1-2
d_call: -
clone_size: -
cdr3_length: 14
v_call: TRBV9
cdr3_aa: CASSVEGQGPGYTF
cdr3_nt: TGTGCCAGCAGCGTAGAGGGGCAGGGTCCAGGCTACACCTTC

j_call: TRBJ1-1
d_call: TRBD1
clone_size: -
cdr3_length: 13
v_call: TRBV27
cdr3_aa: CASSFDRVTEAFF
cdr3_nt: TGTGCCAGCAGTTTCGACAGGGTCACTGAAGCTTTCTTT

j_call: TRBJ2-7
d_call: -
clone_size: -
cdr3_length: 14
v_call: TRBV4-2
cdr3_aa: CASSHIGFRDEQYF
cdr3_nt: TGTGCCAGCAGCCACATCGGGTTCAGGGACGAGCAGTACTTC

j_call: TRBJ2-2
d_call: -
clone_size: few
cdr3_length: 12
v_call: TRBV12-5
cdr3_aa: CASGLGSGELFF
cdr3_nt: TGTGCTAGTGGTTTGGGGTCCGGGGAGCTGTTTTTT

j_call: TRBJ1-1
d_call: -
clone_size: -
cdr3_length: 16
v_call: TRBV19
cdr3_aa: CASRIPGHPGDTEAFF
cdr3_nt: TGTGCCAGTAGGATACCGGGACACCCTGGGGACACTGAAGCTTTCTTT

j_call: TRBJ2-7
d_call: TRBD2
clone_size: many
cdr3_length: 13
v_call: TRBV12-3/TRBV12-4
cdr3_aa: CASSLGLAVEQYF
cdr3_nt: TGTGCCAGCAGTTTGGGTCTAGCGGTCGAGCAGTACTTC

j_call: TRBJ2-7
d_call: -
clone_size: -
cdr3_length: 15
v_call: TRBV18
cdr3_aa: CASSDPGHGVYEQYF
cdr3_nt: TGTGCCAGCTCCGATCCGGGACACGGGGTCTACGAGCAGTACTTC

j_call: TRBJ1-6
d_call: -
clone_size: once
cdr3_length: 17
v_call: TRBV4-1
cdr3_aa: CASSPFYPTNYNSPLHF
cdr3_nt: TGCGCCAGCAGCCCTTTTTATCCAACCAACTATAATTCACCCCTCCACTTT

j_call: TRBJ2-5
d_call: TRBD1
clone_size: few
cdr3_length: 15
v_call: TRBV6-5
cdr3_aa: CASSQWDSYQETQYF
cdr3_nt: TGTGCCAGCAGTCAATGGGACAGCTACCAAGAGACCCAGTACTTC

j_call: TRBJ2-1
d_call: TRBD2
clone_size: -
cdr3_length: 20
v_call: TRBV27
cdr3_aa: CASSSLAGKTRMSSYNEQFF
cdr3_nt: TGTGCCAGCAGTTCCCTAGCGGGGAAGACCAGAATGAGCTCCTACAATGAGCAGTTCTTC

j_call: TRBJ2-1
d_call: -
clone_size: few
cdr3_length: 11
v_call: TRBV6-4
cdr3_aa: CASSDGNEQFF
cdr3_nt: TGTGCCAGCAGTGACGGTAATGAGCAGTTCTTC

j_call: TRBJ2-7
d_call: -
clone_size: -
cdr3_length: 14
v_call: TRBV7-6
cdr3_aa: CASSRKRRHYEQYF
cdr3_nt: TGTGCCAGCAGCAGGAAGCGGAGACACTACGAGCAGTACTTC

j_call: TRBJ2-7
d_call: -
clone_size: many
cdr3_length: 12
v_call: TRBV28
cdr3_aa: CASSFLSYEQYF
cdr3_nt: TGTGCCAGCAGTTTCCTCTCCTACGAGCAGTACTTC

j_call: TRBJ2-2
d_call: -
clone_size: -
cdr3_length: 15
v_call: TRBV9
cdr3_aa: CASSVRGLDTGELFF
cdr3_nt: TGTGCCAGCAGCGTGCGAGGGTTGGACACCGGGGAGCTGTTTTTT

j_call: TRBJ2-1
d_call: -
clone_size: few
cdr3_length: 12
v_call: TRBV12-3/TRBV12-4
cdr3_aa: CASLDQFNEQFF
cdr3_nt: TGTGCCAGCCTGGACCAGTTCAATGAGCAGTTCTTC

j_call: TRBJ2-5
d_call: -
clone_size: many
cdr3_length: 17
v_call: TRBV28
cdr3_aa: CASSLGGSWKDRGAQYF
cdr3_nt: TGTGCCAGCAGTTTAGGGGGGAGCTGGAAGGACCGAGGGGCCCAGTACTTC

j_call: TRBJ2-1
d_call: TRBD2
clone_size: few
cdr3_length: 15
v_call: TRBV28
cdr3_aa: CASSELAVSYNEQFF
cdr3_nt: TGTGCCAGCAGCGAACTAGCGGTTTCCTACAATGAGCAGTTCTTC

j_call: TRBJ2-3
d_call: TRBD2
clone_size: few
cdr3_length: 15
v_call: TRBV5-1
cdr3_aa: CASSLAGWWRDTQYF
cdr3_nt: TGCGCCAGCAGCTTAGCGGGGTGGTGGAGAGATACGCAGTATTTT

j_call: TRBJ1-5
d_call: -
clone_size: -
cdr3_length: 14
v_call: TRBV24-1
cdr3_aa: CATSDPQFNQPQHF
cdr3_nt: TGTGCCACCAGTGATCCTCAATTCAATCAGCCCCAGCATTTT

j_call: TRBJ2-5
d_call: TRBD1
clone_size: many
cdr3_length: 14
v_call: TRBV12-3/TRBV12-4
cdr3_aa: CASRDRDRRETQYF
cdr3_nt: TGTGCCAGCAGGGACAGGGACCGTCGGGAGACCCAGTACTTC

j_call: TRBJ1-5
d_call: -
clone_size: few
cdr3_length: 15
v_call: TRBV18
cdr3_aa: CASSPSGDSNQPQHF
cdr3_nt: TGTGCCAGCTCACCAAGCGGGGATAGCAATCAGCCCCAGCATTTT

j_call: TRBJ1-2
d_call: TRBD1
clone_size: few
cdr3_length: 14
v_call: TRBV9
cdr3_aa: CASWTGGSSYGYTF
cdr3_nt: TGTGCCAGCTGGACAGGGGGATCGTCTTACGGCTACACCTTC

j_call: TRBJ2-7
d_call: -
clone_size: few
cdr3_length: 13
v_call: TRBV9
cdr3_aa: CASSGGSSYEQYF
cdr3_nt: TGTGCCAGCAGCGGGGGCAGCTCCTACGAGCAGTACTTC

j_call: TRBJ1-5
d_call: -
clone_size: few
cdr3_length: 16
v_call: TRBV6-1
cdr3_aa: CASSLNRDSSNQPQHF
cdr3_nt: TGTGCCAGCAGTCTTAACCGGGATAGTAGCAATCAGCCCCAGCATTTT

j_call: TRBJ2-3
d_call: -
clone_size: -
cdr3_length: 15
v_call: TRBV7-3
cdr3_aa: CASSLTADVTDTQYF
cdr3_nt: TGTGCCAGCAGCTTAACGGCGGACGTCACAGATACGCAGTATTTT

j_call: TRBJ2-1
d_call: -
clone_size: -
cdr3_length: 12
v_call: TRBV12-3/TRBV12-4
cdr3_aa: CASTYTGSEQIF
cdr3_nt: TGTGCCAGCACCTACACCGGGAGCGAGCAGATCTTC

j_call: TRBJ1-1
d_call: -
clone_size: few
cdr3_length: 13
v_call: TRBV27
cdr3_aa: CASSLWDGTEAFF
cdr3_nt: TGTGCCAGCAGTTTGTGGGACGGCACTGAAGCTTTCTTT

j_call: TRBJ2-3
d_call: -
clone_size: -
cdr3_length: 15
v_call: TRBV7-9
cdr3_aa: CASRLRDTAVSTMYF
cdr3_nt: TGTGCCAGCCGCCTTAGGGACACTGCCGTCAGTACGATGTATTTT

j_call: TRBJ2-7
d_call: -
clone_size: -
cdr3_length: 12
v_call: TRBV19
cdr3_aa: CARSMITYEQYF
cdr3_nt: TGTGCCAGGAGTATGATTACCTACGAGCAGTACTTC

j_call: TRBJ2-1
d_call: -
clone_size: many
cdr3_length: 9
v_call: TRBV2
cdr3_aa: CAMGQQGFF
cdr3_nt: TGTGCCATGGGTCAACAAGGGTTCTTC

j_call: TRBJ2-7
d_call: -
clone_size: -
cdr3_length: 16
v_call: TRBV27
cdr3_aa: CASSPSTGDAPYEQYF
cdr3_nt: TGTGCCAGCAGTCCCTCCACAGGAGATGCGCCCTACGAGCAGTACTTC

j_call: TRBJ2-3
d_call: TRBD2
clone_size: -
cdr3_length: 15
v_call: TRBV6-2/TRBV6-3
cdr3_aa: CASQPGLASTDTQYF
cdr3_nt: TGTGCCAGCCAGCCCGGACTAGCTAGCACAGATACGCAGTATTTT

j_call: TRBJ2-3
d_call: TRBD2
clone_size: few
cdr3_length: 16
v_call: TRBV7-9
cdr3_aa: CASSPGLAGDGDTQYF
cdr3_nt: TGTGCCAGCAGCCCGGGACTAGCGGGAGACGGAGATACGCAGTATTTT